This T cell receptor (beta chain) was identified in a study of T cell responses to AZD1222 COVID-19 vaccine. Repertoires were generated with immunoSEQ multiplex PCR, while TCRdb's copy carries only in-frame clones and drops some. The top ten clones hold approximately 17% of a sample with some 140,000 clones, 90% of them seen once. The V gene's germline CDR1 is SGDLS and CDR2 YYNGEE. This CDR3 is 15 amino acids long. Trimming at V came to 0 bases and at J to 4 bases, leaving 3 bases not matched to a gene. This sequence was found in an adult in good health. The input for sequencing was peripheral blood, taken on day 0 of AZD1222 vaccination. This rearrangement joins TRBV9 to TRBJ2-7; 11 bases align to TRBD1. The CDR3 loop reads CASSVGTGGPYEQYF. CDR3 bases: TGTGCCAGCAGCGTAGGGACAGGGGGCCCTTACGAGCAGTACTTC. The full variable domain, completed using reference TRBV9 and TRBJ2-7, is DSGVTQTPKHLITATGQRVTLRCSPRSGDLSVYWYQQSLDQGLQFLIQYYNGEERAKGNILERFSAQQFPDLHSELNLSSLELGDSALYFCASSVGTGGPYEQYFGPGTRLTVT.